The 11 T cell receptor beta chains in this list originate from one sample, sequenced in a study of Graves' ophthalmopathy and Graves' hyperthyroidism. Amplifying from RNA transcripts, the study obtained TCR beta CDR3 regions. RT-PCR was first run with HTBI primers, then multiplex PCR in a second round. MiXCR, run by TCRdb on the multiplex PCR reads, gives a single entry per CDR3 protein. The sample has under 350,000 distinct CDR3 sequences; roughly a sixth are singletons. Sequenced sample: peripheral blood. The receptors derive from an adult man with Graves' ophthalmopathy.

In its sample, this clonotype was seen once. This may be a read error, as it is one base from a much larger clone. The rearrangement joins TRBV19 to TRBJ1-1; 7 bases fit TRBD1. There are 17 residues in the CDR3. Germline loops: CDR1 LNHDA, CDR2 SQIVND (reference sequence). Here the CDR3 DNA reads TGTACCAGTAAAACAGGGGTAGGTGGAGAAGATAACACTGAAGCTTTCTTT. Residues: CTSKTGVGGEDNTEAFF.

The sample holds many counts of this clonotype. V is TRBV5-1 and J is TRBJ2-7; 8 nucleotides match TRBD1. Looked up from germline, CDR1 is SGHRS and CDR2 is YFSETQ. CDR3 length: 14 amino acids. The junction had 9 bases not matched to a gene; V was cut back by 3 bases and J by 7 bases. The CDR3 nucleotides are TGCGCCAGCAGCTCTCTACAGGGGGTGGGGGAGCAGTACTTC. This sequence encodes CASSSLQGVGEQYF. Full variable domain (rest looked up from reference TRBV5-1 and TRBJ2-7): KAGVTQTPRYLIKTRGQQVTLSCSPISGHRSVSWYQQTPGQGLQFLFEYFSETQRNKGNFPGRFSGRQFSNSRSEMNVSTLELGDSALYLCASSSLQGVGEQYFGPGTRLTVT.

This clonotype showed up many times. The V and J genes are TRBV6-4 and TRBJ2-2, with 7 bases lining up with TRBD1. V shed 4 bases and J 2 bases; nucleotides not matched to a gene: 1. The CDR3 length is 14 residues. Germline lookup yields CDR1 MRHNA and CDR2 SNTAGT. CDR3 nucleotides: TGTGCCAGCAGTGGACAGGGTAACACCGGGGAGCTGTTTTTT. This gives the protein CASSGQGNTGELFF.

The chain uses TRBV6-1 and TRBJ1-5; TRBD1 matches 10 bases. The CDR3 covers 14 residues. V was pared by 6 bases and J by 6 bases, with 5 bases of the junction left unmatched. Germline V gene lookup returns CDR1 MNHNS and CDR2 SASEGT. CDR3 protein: CASRAGTGAQPQHF. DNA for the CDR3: TGTGCCAGCAGAGCCGGGACAGGGGCTCAGCCCCAGCATTTT.

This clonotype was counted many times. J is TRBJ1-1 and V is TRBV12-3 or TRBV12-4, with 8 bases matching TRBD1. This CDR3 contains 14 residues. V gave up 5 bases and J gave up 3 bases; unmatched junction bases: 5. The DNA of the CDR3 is TGTGCCAGCAGTCGTGACAGGGGTCACACTGAAGCTTTCTTT. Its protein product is CASSRDRGHTEAFF.

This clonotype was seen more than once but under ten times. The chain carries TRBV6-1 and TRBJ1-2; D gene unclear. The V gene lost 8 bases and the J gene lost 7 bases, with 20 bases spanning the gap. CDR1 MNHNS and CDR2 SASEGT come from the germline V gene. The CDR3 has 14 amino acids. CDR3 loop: CASRESGRSPGYTF. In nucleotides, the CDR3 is TGTGCCAGCCGCGAATCAGGAAGGTCGCCTGGCTACACCTTC.

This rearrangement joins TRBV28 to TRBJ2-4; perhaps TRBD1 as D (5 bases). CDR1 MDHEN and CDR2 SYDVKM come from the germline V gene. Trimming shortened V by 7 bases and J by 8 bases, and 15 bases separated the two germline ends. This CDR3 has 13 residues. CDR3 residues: CASKGLLKDIQYF. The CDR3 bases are TGTGCCAGCAAGGGGTTGCTGAAGGACATTCAGTACTTC. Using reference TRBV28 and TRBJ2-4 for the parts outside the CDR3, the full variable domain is DVKVTQSSRYLVKRTGEKVFLECVQDMDHENMFWYRQDPGLGLRLIYFSYDVKMKEKGDIPEGYSVSREKKERFSLILESASTNQTSMYLCASKGLLKDIQYFGAGTRLSVL.

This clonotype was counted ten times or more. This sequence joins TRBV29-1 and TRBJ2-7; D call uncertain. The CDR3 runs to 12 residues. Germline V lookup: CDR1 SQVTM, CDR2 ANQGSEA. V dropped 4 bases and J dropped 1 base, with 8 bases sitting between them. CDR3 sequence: CSVGSQSYEQYF. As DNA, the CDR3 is TGCAGCGTTGGCTCACAGTCCTACGAGCAGTACTTC.

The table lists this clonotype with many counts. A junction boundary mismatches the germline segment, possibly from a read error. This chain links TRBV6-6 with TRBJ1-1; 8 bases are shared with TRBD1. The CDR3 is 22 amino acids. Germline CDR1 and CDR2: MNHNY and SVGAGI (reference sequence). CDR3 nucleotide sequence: TGTGCCAGTAGTTACTTTGCTTGGACAGGGATTACGCAAGGGGTTGGGAACACTGAAGCTTTCTTT. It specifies CASSYFAWTGITQGVGNTEAFF.

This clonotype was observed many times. CDR3 DNA sequence: TGTGCCAGCAGTTACGCGAAAAACGAGCGGGGGCGGCTAGAGACCCAGTACTTC. Protein sequence: CASSYAKNERGRLETQYF. The chain links TRBV6-5 to TRBJ2-5; TRBD2 aligns across 8 bases. The V segment lost 2 bases and the J segment 4 bases; nucleotides outside the gene matches: 15. This CDR3 spans 18 amino acids. Per the germline V gene, CDR1 is MNHEY and CDR2 is SVGAGI.

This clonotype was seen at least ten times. This CDR3 is CASSPVGFAGELFF. CDR3 sequence (DNA): TGTGCCAGCAGCCCCGTTGGTTTCGCCGGGGAGCTGTTTTTT. The chain is built from TRBV5-4 and TRBJ2-2; D ambiguous. Trimming removed 4 bases from V and 6 bases from J, with 13 bases in between. The germline V gene has CDR1 SGHNT and CDR2 YYREEE (reference sequence). This CDR3 region has 14 residues. The complete variable domain, with remaining parts taken from reference TRBV5-4 and TRBJ2-2, reads ETGVTQSPTHLIKTRGQQVTLRCSSQSGHNTVSWYQQALGQGPQFIFQYYREEENGRGNFPPRFSGLQFPNYSSELNVNALELDDSALYLCASSPVGFAGELFFGEGSRLTVL.